Each of the 2 T cell receptor beta chains below was sequenced from the same sample in a study of beta chain features in type 1 diabetes. Expressed TCRB transcripts got sequenced, as all isolated RNA was reverse transcribed. Profiling relied on immunoSEQ multiplex PCR, and the TCRdb table lists in-frame clones only, not all of them. The data contain hundreds of thousands of clones, about 15% of them singletons. Sequencing was done on a sample of naive CD4+ T cells from blood. The receptors shown here come from a man under 40 in good health.

V is TRBV18 and J is TRBJ2-1, with a weak D call TRBD2 (6 bases). V lost 3 bases to trimming and J lost 7 bases, with 16 bases between them. The CDR3 covers 15 residues. Looked up from germline, CDR1 is KGHSH and CDR2 is LQKENI. This CDR3 is CASSPQGGGSNEQFF. The CDR3 nucleotides are TGTGCCAGCTCACCCCAGGGAGGAGGGTCTAATGAGCAGTTCTTC. Variable domain in full (rest from reference TRBV18 and TRBJ2-1): NAGVMQNPRHLVRRRGQEARLRCSPMKGHSHVYWYRQLPEEGLKFMVYLQKENIIDESGMPKERFSAEFPKEGPSILRIQQVVRGDSAAYFCASSPQGGGSNEQFFGPGTRLTVL.

This chain connects TRBV29-1 to TRBJ2-2, with D unresolved. Germline CDR1 is SQVTM and CDR2 is ANQGSEA. The CDR3 runs to 10 residues. Deletions cut 5 bases from V and 8 bases from J, with 6 bases between. The CDR3 loop reads CSVWSGELFF. The CDR3 DNA is TGCAGCGTTTGGTCTGGGGAGCTGTTTTTT.